These 25 T cell receptor beta chains came from one sample sequenced in a study of cytomegalovirus exposure and HLA in healthy donors. Method: immunoSEQ multiplex PCR; TCRdb's copy keeps in-frame clones and lacks some. The data show some 120,000 clones, nearly 90% seen once. Sequenced input: PBMCs. These TCRs come from a woman younger than 30 in good health and CMV-seronegative.

V usage is TRBV29-1 and J usage is TRBJ2-1; 9 nucleotides agree with TRBD2. CDR1 and CDR2 (germline): SQVTM, ANQGSEA. The CDR3 spans 17 residues. V shed 3 bases, J shed 4 bases, and the junction held 13 bases outside the gene matches. The CDR3 nucleotides read TGCAGCGTTGATGGGATAGCGGGGGAGGGTGAATACAATGAGCAGTTCTTC. Translated, it gives CSVDGIAGEGEYNEQFF.

This clone was picked up one time. The chain has TRBV7-2 and TRBJ2-1, with D unresolved. V was trimmed by 1 base and J by 2 bases, leaving 6 bases between them. This CDR3 is built from 14 residues. Per the germline V gene, CDR1 is SGHTA and CDR2 is FQGNSA. This CDR3 reads CASSLEWPYNEQFF. The CDR3 region has the DNA TGTGCCAGCAGCTTAGAGTGGCCCTACAATGAGCAGTTCTTC.

V is TRBV6-5 and J is TRBJ1-2, with 10 nucleotides matching TRBD1. The V gene end was trimmed by 4 bases and the J gene end by 3 bases; junction bases not matched to a gene: 5. The CDR3 is 15 amino acids. CDR1 is MNHEY and CDR2 is SVGAGI in the germline V gene. The CDR3 bases are TGTGCCAGCAGTTTATCCGGGACAGGGGACTATGGCTACACCTTC. This codes for CASSLSGTGDYGYTF.

This clone came up once. V usage is TRBV29-1 and J usage is TRBJ2-1; 8 positions match TRBD2. Germline loops: CDR1 SQVTM, CDR2 ANQGSEA. The CDR3 covers 15 residues. Germline trimming cut 5 bases from V and 6 bases from J; bases unmatched to any gene: 12. For the CDR3, the DNA is TGCAGCGTTAGCCCTCCGGGACTAGAGGGCAATGAGCAGTTCTTC. This sequence encodes CSVSPPGLEGNEQFF.

This chain uses TRBV27 with TRBJ1-5; TRBD1 agrees at 10 bases. The length of the CDR3 is 15 residues. In germline, CDR1 is MNHEY, CDR2 SMNVEV (reference sequence). The V and J ends lost 5 bases and 4 bases, in that order; junction bases with no gene match: 5. Here the CDR3 reads CASSPWDRGNQPQHF. The CDR3, as DNA: TGTGCCAGCAGTCCCTGGGACAGGGGAAATCAGCCCCAGCATTTT.

This chain connects TRBV4-1 to TRBJ1-2, with D unclear. The CDR3 runs 16 residues. The germline V and J ends were trimmed by 3 bases and 4 bases, with 18 bases remaining between them. Per the germline V gene, CDR1 is MGHRA and CDR2 is YSYEKL. As DNA, the CDR3 is TGCGCCAGCAGCCACGGTTCAATAACCTCCTCCTATGGCTACACCTTC. Protein sequence: CASSHGSITSSYGYTF.

This sequence joins TRBV10-1 and TRBJ1-1, with 8 bases identical to TRBD1. The ends lost 7 bases at V and 1 base at J; junction bases unmatched: 2. Germline CDR1 and CDR2: WNHNN and SYGVQD (reference sequence). The CDR3 runs 13 residues. The CDR3 sequence is CASKDRENTEAFF. The CDR3 bases are TGCGCCAGCAAGGACAGGGAGAACACTGAAGCTTTCTTT.

The rearrangement links TRBV7-8 to TRBJ2-2; D unresolved. The V end lost 4 bases, the J end lost 1 base, and 10 bases lay between the germline ends. The CDR3 is 15 amino acids. Germline V lookup: CDR1 SGHVS, CDR2 FQNEAQ. The CDR3 coding sequence is TGTGCCAGCAGCTCATGGCAGATGAACACCGGGGAGCTGTTTTTT. Amino acid sequence: CASSSWQMNTGELFF.

The chain recombines TRBV28 with TRBJ2-7; 7 positions agree with TRBD1. CDR1 and CDR2 (germline): MDHEN, SYDVKM. The V gene end was trimmed by 7 bases and the J gene end by 6 bases; junction bases not matched to a gene: 12. This CDR3 is built from 14 residues. CDR3: CASIPHDRAREQYF. The CDR3 bases are TGTGCCAGCATCCCCCATGACAGGGCTCGCGAGCAGTACTTC.

The table lists this clone with a few counts. The chain has TRBV7-2 and TRBJ1-2; D may be TRBD1 (5 bases). The CDR3 loop spans 14 amino acids. The V gene's germline CDR1 is SGHTA and CDR2 FQGNSA. Trimming removed 6 bases at V and 7 bases at J, with 18 bases between. CDR3 coding DNA: TGTGCCAGCAGTCCGTGGGGCGGGGATGGTGGCTACACCTTC. Protein sequence: CASSPWGGDGGYTF.

The V gene is TRBV6-5, the J gene TRBJ1-2; D might be TRBD1 (6 bases). The germline CDR1 and CDR2 sequences are MNHEY and SVGAGI. This CDR3 is built from 15 residues. V was pared by 5 bases and J by 5 bases, with 18 bases between. The CDR3 loop is CASSPGTLGPYGYTF. The CDR3 nucleotides read TGTGCCAGCAGTCCCGGGACATTGGGCCCATATGGCTACACCTTC.

This rearrangement joins TRBV19 to TRBJ1-5; the D is unclear. The germline CDR1 and CDR2 sequences are LNHDA and SQIVND (reference sequence). The CDR3 contains 15 residues. Trimming pared 5 bases from V and 0 bases from J, leaving 11 bases between. The CDR3 is CASSRGPYSNQPQHF. CDR3 nucleotides: TGTGCCAGTAGTCGAGGGCCTTATAGCAATCAGCCCCAGCATTTT.

This chain connects TRBV28 to TRBJ1-1; TRBD1 agrees at 8 bases. CDR3 length equals 15 residues. Germline V CDR1 and CDR2: MDHEN, SYDVKM. After removal of 5 bases from V and 3 bases from J, the junction contained 8 bases not matched to a gene. As DNA, the CDR3 is TGTGCCAGCAGTGGGTGGACAGGGCGACACACTGAAGCTTTCTTT. It is translated as CASSGWTGRHTEAFF. Looking up the rest from reference TRBV28 and TRBJ1-1 gives the full variable domain: DVKVTQSSRYLVKRTGEKVFLECVQDMDHENMFWYRQDPGLGLRLIYFSYDVKMKEKGDIPEGYSVSREKKERFSLILESASTNQTSMYLCASSGWTGRHTEAFFGQGTRLTVV.

The CDR3, as DNA: TGTGCCGCGCGACGGGACAGCAACACCGGGGAGCTGTTTTTT. Translating gives CAARRDSNTGELFF. The chain couples TRBV30 to TRBJ2-2, with 7 bases identical to TRBD1. This CDR3 contains 14 residues. The germline V gene encodes CDR1 GTSNPN and CDR2 SVGIG (reference sequence). The junction had 8 bases not matched to a gene; V was cut back by 8 bases and J by 2 bases.

The gene calls are TRBV2 and TRBJ1-2; D call uncertain. This CDR3 is built from 14 residues. Germline CDR1 and CDR2: SNHLY and FYNNEI. V lost 0 bases and J 6 bases, leaving 11 bases between the germline ends. CDR3 in DNA: TGTGCCAGCAGTGAAGCCCTCCCGGCGGATGGCTACACCTTC. Its translation is CASSEALPADGYTF. Full variable domain (outside the CDR3, taken from reference TRBV2 and TRBJ1-2): EPEVTQTPSHQVTQMGQEVILRCVPISNHLYFYWYRQILGQKVEFLVSFYNNEISEKSEIFDDQFSVERPDGSNFTLKIRSTKLEDSAMYFCASSEALPADGYTFGSGTRLTVV.

The rearrangement uses TRBV9 and TRBJ1-2; D gene uncertain. The CDR3 spans 14 residues. Trimming took off 5 bases at V and 8 bases at J, with 19 bases between the two ends. The germline CDR1 and CDR2 sequences are SGDLS and YYNGEE. This CDR3 is CASRPGEVLRGYTF. For the CDR3, the DNA is TGTGCCAGCAGACCCGGGGAGGTCCTGAGGGGCTACACCTTC.

The chain carries TRBV29-1 and TRBJ2-5; 7 bases line up with TRBD1. V lost 7 bases and J lost 2; bases outside the gene matches: 10. CDR1 and CDR2 from the germline V gene are SQVTM and ANQGSEA. The CDR3 length is 14 residues. In DNA, the CDR3 is TGCAGCGCCCCCGGACCACAGGGGCAAGAGACCCAGTACTTC. Translated: CSAPGPQGQETQYF.

The chain carries TRBV6-1 and TRBJ2-1; 10 bases match TRBD2. The CDR3 length is 15 residues. Germline V lookup: CDR1 MNHNS, CDR2 SASEGT. J lost 4 bases, V lost 0 bases, and 0 bases had no gene match. DNA for the CDR3: TGTGCCAGCAGTGAAGCAGCGGGGGGGTACAATGAGCAGTTCTTC. This gives the protein CASSEAAGGYNEQFF.

A few counts support this clone. The V gene is TRBV6-5, the J gene TRBJ2-4; 7 bases fit TRBD2. The length of the CDR3 is 13 residues. V trimming: 8 bases; J trimming: 9 bases; junction bases outside the gene matches: 10. Germline V lookup: CDR1 MNHEY, CDR2 SVGAGI. The CDR3 DNA follows: TGTGCCAGCCGTGAAACGGGGAGGGGCATTCAGTACTTC. Residues: CASRETGRGIQYF.

J is TRBJ2-7 and V is TRBV27; the D gene is possibly TRBD2 (6 bases). The CDR3 is 15 residues long. V lost 5 bases to trimming and J lost 3 bases, with 17 bases between them. In germline, CDR1 is MNHEY, CDR2 SMNVEV (reference sequence). CDR3 amino acids: CASSLVLGGIYEQYF. In DNA form, the CDR3 reads TGTGCCAGCAGTCTCGTATTAGGAGGGATCTACGAGCAGTACTTC.

The chain employs TRBV7-6 and TRBJ2-7; possibly TRBD2 for D (5 bases). This CDR3 spans 15 amino acids. Germline-derived CDR1 and CDR2 are SGHVS and FNYEAQ. V lost 1 base to trimming and J lost 2 bases, with 12 bases between them. In DNA form, the CDR3 reads TGTGCCAGCAGCTTAGTACACGGGAACACCTACGAGCAGTACTTC. Amino acids: CASSLVHGNTYEQYF. The full variable domain, completed using reference TRBV7-6 and TRBJ2-7, is GAGVSQSPRYKVTKRGQDVALRCDPISGHVSLYWYRQALGQGPEFLTYFNYEAQQDKSGLPNDRFSAERPEGSISTLTIQRTEQRDSAMYRCASSLVHGNTYEQYFGPGTRLTVT.

This rearrangement joins TRBV28 to TRBJ2-1; 10 bases are a match to TRBD2. CDR3 size: 14 residues. The trim removed 7 bases at V and 8 bases at J, leaving 8 bases unmatched. Germline V gene lookup returns CDR1 MDHEN and CDR2 SYDVKM. The CDR3 bases are TGTGCCAGCATTTCCAGCGGGGGGGCCCATGAGCAGTTCTTC. Protein sequence: CASISSGGAHEQFF.

The J gene is TRBJ2-7, the V gene TRBV15, with D possibly TRBD2 on 6 matching bases. V was trimmed by 8 bases and J by 1 base, leaving 15 bases between them. This CDR3 is 14 amino acids long. The V gene's germline CDR1 is LNHNV and CDR2 YYDKDF (reference sequence). DNA of the CDR3: TGTGCCACCGCTGGGGGGACCGATTCCTACGAGCAGTACTTC. This translates into CATAGGTDSYEQYF. Variable domain in full (rest from reference TRBV15 and TRBJ2-7): DAMVIQNPRYQVTQFGKPVTLSCSQTLNHNVMYWYQQKSSQAPKLLFHYYDKDFNNEADTPDNFQSRRPNTSFCFLDIRSPGLGDTAMYLCATAGGTDSYEQYFGPGTRLTVT.

The table lists this clone with a few counts. The chain has TRBV6-5 and TRBJ1-6, with 7 bases fitting TRBD1. Per the germline V gene, CDR1 is MNHEY and CDR2 is SVGAGI. V gave up 6 bases and J gave up 10 bases; unmatched junction bases: 6. The CDR3 loop spans 13 amino acids. CDR3 in DNA: TGTGCCAGCAGCCGGGACAGACAGTCACCCCTCCACTTT. This translates into CASSRDRQSPLHF.

The V and J genes are TRBV28 and TRBJ2-2; TRBD2 is a possible D gene (7 bases). Germline CDR1 MDHEN, CDR2 SYDVKM. CDR3 size: 16 residues. The V end lost 9 bases, the J end lost 6 bases, and 23 bases lay between the germline ends. CDR3 loop: CASSYPGTKGAGELFF. CDR3 DNA sequence: TGTGCCAGTTCGTACCCCGGGACTAAGGGGGCCGGGGAGCTGTTTTTT.